Presented here are 18 T cell receptor beta chains from one specimen sequenced in a study of control samples from healthy donors and cancer patients. Generated by immunoSEQ multiplex PCR, the TCRdb table keeps only in-frame clones and is missing some. The sample lists about 94,000 clones, 90% seen once, with around 3.5% in the top ten. The specimen sequenced was blood. The source of these receptors is a woman younger than 30 in good health.

This chain uses TRBV20-1 with TRBJ2-7; possible D gene TRBD1, 6 bases. Looked up from germline, CDR1 is DFQATT and CDR2 is SNEGSKA (reference sequence). The CDR3 contains 11 residues. V was shortened by 6 bases and J by 9 bases, with 15 bases between the two germline ends. CDR3 protein: CSAQSGAWQYF. The CDR3 nucleotides read TGCAGTGCCCAATCAGGGGCTTGGCAGTACTTC.

The rearrangement uses TRBV3-1 (or the pseudogene TRBV3-2) and TRBJ1-1, with D possibly TRBD1 on 5 matching bases. The CDR3 has 17 amino acids. The V and J ends lost 6 bases and 4 bases respectively, with 24 bases between them. Looked up from germline, CDR1 is LGHDT and CDR2 is YNNKEL (reference sequence). CDR3 loop: CASRGRRGVFVGTEAFF. Here the CDR3 DNA reads TGTGCCAGCAGGGGCCGCCGGGGCGTTTTCGTTGGCACTGAAGCTTTCTTT.

This clone was recorded once. The rearrangement links TRBV9 to TRBJ1-3; D not resolved. The CDR3 sequence is 13 residues long. V shed 2 bases and J shed 1 base, with 4 bases lying between them. In germline, CDR1 is SGDLS, CDR2 YYNGEE. The CDR3 spells CASSVLSGNTIYF. The CDR3 DNA follows: TGTGCCAGCAGCGTCCTTTCTGGAAACACCATATATTTT.

The J gene is TRBJ1-2, the V gene TRBV5-6, with D tentatively TRBD1 (6 bases). This CDR3 has 14 amino acids. Germline V CDR1 and CDR2: SGHDT, YYEEEE. V was clipped by 0 bases and J by 13 bases, with 19 bases between them. The CDR3 DNA reads as TGTGCCAGCAGCTTGGCTCATATACAGGGCCTGGGCACCTTC. This codes for CASSLAHIQGLGTF.

The chain is built from TRBV2 and TRBJ2-1; D uncertain. The CDR3 spans 14 residues. CDR1 is SNHLY, CDR2 FYNNEI, per germline. Trimming removed 4 bases from V and 2 bases from J, with 9 bases in between. The CDR3 sequence is CASSATRAYNEQFF. The CDR3 DNA follows: TGTGCCAGCAGTGCGACCCGGGCCTACAATGAGCAGTTCTTC.

The J gene is TRBJ2-2, the V gene TRBV13, with D hard to call. The ends were cut back, 4 bases at V and 6 bases at J, with 6 bases in the middle. The germline V gene has CDR1 PRHDT and CDR2 FYEKMQ (reference sequence). This CDR3 spans 12 amino acids. DNA for the CDR3: TGTGCCAGCAGCTCTCAACCCGGGGAGCTGTTTTTT. Translated: CASSSQPGELFF.

V usage is TRBV5-1 and J usage is TRBJ2-3; 14 bases line up with TRBD2. Germline V CDR1 and CDR2: SGHRS, YFSETQ. The ends lost 3 bases at V and 2 bases at J; junction bases unmatched: 5. This CDR3 region has 17 residues. CDR3 loop: CASSSGLAGANTDTQYF. The CDR3 DNA follows: TGCGCCAGCAGCTCGGGACTAGCGGGGGCCAACACAGATACGCAGTATTTT.

The chain links TRBV5-1 to TRBJ2-1; 13 nucleotides line up with TRBD2. V gave up 5 bases and J gave up 7 bases; unmatched junction bases: 6. Looked up from germline, CDR1 is SGHRS and CDR2 is YFSETQ. The CDR3 is 15 amino acids. CDR3 sequence reads: CASSPLAGGLNEQFF. The CDR3 coding sequence is TGCGCCAGCAGTCCACTAGCGGGGGGGCTTAATGAGCAGTTCTTC.

This sequence joins TRBV10-3 and TRBJ2-5; D is tentatively TRBD1 or TRBD2 (6 bases each). CDR1 is ENHRY, CDR2 SYGVKD, per germline. This CDR3 is built from 15 residues. The V end lost 4 bases, the J end lost 4 bases, and 16 bases lay between the germline ends. CDR3 region: CAISADSGAGETQYF. The CDR3 coding sequence is TGTGCCATCAGTGCCGACTCGGGGGCAGGAGAGACCCAGTACTTC.

The chain employs TRBV25-1 and TRBJ1-4; D gene uncertain. The CDR3 has 16 amino acids. Deletions cut 4 bases from V and 9 bases from J, with 21 bases between. The V gene's germline CDR1 is MGHDK and CDR2 SYGVNS. CDR3 protein: CASSGREEGTRQKLFF. For the CDR3, the DNA is TGTGCCAGCAGTGGCCGCGAGGAGGGTACTAGGCAAAAACTGTTTTTT.

The J gene is TRBJ1-1, the V gene TRBV5-5; no clear D gene. Per germline, CDR1 SGHKS and CDR2 YYEKEE (reference sequence). V lost 0 bases and J 0 bases, leaving 12 bases between the germline ends. CDR3 length equals 16 residues. The DNA for the CDR3 is TGTGCCAGCAGCTTGGACCTCTCACTACTGAACACTGAAGCTTTCTTT. Residues: CASSLDLSLLNTEAFF.

CDR3: CASSGPGLAGKGSTDTQYF. CDR3 nucleotides: TGTGCCAGCAGCGGACCGGGACTAGCGGGGAAGGGGAGCACAGATACGCAGTATTTT. The chain links TRBV5-5 to TRBJ2-3; 13 positions agree with TRBD2. CDR1 and CDR2 (germline): SGHKS, YYEKEE (reference sequence). V dropped 4 bases and J dropped 0; count of bases not matched to a gene: 11. The CDR3 sequence is 19 residues long. The variable domain in full, with the rest retrieved from reference TRBV5-5 and TRBJ2-3, is DAGVTQSPTHLIKTRGQQVTLRCSPISGHKSVSWYQQVLGQGPQFIFQYYEKEERGRGNFPDRFSARQFPNYSSELNVNALLLGDSALYLCASSGPGLAGKGSTDTQYFGPGTRLTVL.

V gene TRBV28 combines with J gene TRBJ2-3; 10 bases line up with TRBD2. Unmatched junction bases numbered 3, after V lost 3 bases and J lost 6 bases. The germline V gene encodes CDR1 MDHEN and CDR2 SYDVKM. The CDR3 loop spans 14 amino acids. The CDR3 reads CASSFASGGDTQYF. CDR3 nucleotides: TGTGCCAGCAGTTTTGCTAGCGGGGGCGATACGCAGTATTTT.

This clone has just one count. The V call is TRBV2, the J call TRBJ1-5; D is perhaps TRBD1 (6 bases). This CDR3 spans 14 amino acids. Deletions cut 6 bases from V and 2 bases from J, with 11 bases between. Germline V gene data show CDR1 as SNHLY and CDR2 as FYNNEI. The CDR3 nucleotides are TGTGCCAGCAGCGTACAGGGCCGCAATCAGCCCCAGCATTTT. Translation: CASSVQGRNQPQHF.

The chain recombines TRBV6-6 with TRBJ1-4, with 7 bases fitting TRBD1. The germline V gene has CDR1 MNHNY and CDR2 SVGAGI (reference sequence). V lost 2 bases, J lost 5 bases, and 5 bases stayed unmatched. CDR3 length: 15 amino acids. DNA of the CDR3: TGTGCCAGCAGTTACCGGGGACAGAAAAATGAAAAACTGTTTTTT. The encoded protein is CASSYRGQKNEKLFF.

The V gene is TRBV15, the J gene TRBJ2-1; no definite D call. Trimming pared 1 base from V and 4 bases from J, leaving 2 bases between. Germline CDR1 and CDR2: LNHNV and YYDKDF (reference sequence). This CDR3 is built from 12 residues. This CDR3 is CATSRAYNEQFF. The CDR3 DNA follows: TGTGCCACCAGCAGAGCGTACAATGAGCAGTTCTTC.

V and J are TRBV6-1 and TRBJ1-2; D gene unclear. Trimming left V 3 bases short and J 4 bases short, with 18 bases between. Per germline, CDR1 MNHNS and CDR2 SASEGT. The CDR3 is 16 residues long. The CDR3 DNA is TGTGCCAGCAGTGAGGGAACGGCGAAGCGATTCTATGGCTACACCTTC. It codes for CASSEGTAKRFYGYTF.

The chain links TRBV5-1 to TRBJ1-1; the D is unclear. The ends were cut back, 3 bases at V and 1 base at J, with 4 bases in the middle. CDR1 is SGHRS and CDR2 is YFSETQ in the germline V gene. The length of the CDR3 is 12 residues. In DNA form, the CDR3 reads TGCGCCAGCAGCTGGGGGAACACTGAAGCTTTCTTT. This codes for CASSWGNTEAFF.